This is a list of T cell receptor beta chains from one sample in a study of PD-1 blockade in classical Hodgkin lymphoma. Only in-frame clones appear in the TCRdb table, and some are missing; sequencing was by immunoSEQ multiplex PCR. There are over 6,000 clones in the sample; 86% occur only once, and 40% to 55% lies in the top ten. Sequencing was performed on peripheral blood mononuclear cells (PBMCs), taken before the second cycle of nivolumab. These receptors originate from a human donor with classical Hodgkin lymphoma. CDR3s include the opening cysteine and the closing phenylalanine or tryptophan. D genes are given only for firm matches. Expanded clones are given a class, and other clones once, few, many or no size at all.

v_call	d_call	j_call	clone_size	cdr3_aa	cdr3_nt
TRBV30	-	TRBJ1-1	-	CAWSVQPSEAFF	TGTGCCTGGAGTGTACAACCCAGTGAAGCTTTCTTT
TRBV5-3	-	TRBJ2-5	-	CARSLVEGLRGTGTQYF	TGTGCCAGAAGCTTGGTAGAGGGACTAAGGGGGACCGGGACCCAGTACTTC
TRBV11-2	-	TRBJ1-5	-	CASSPTTGGNQPQHF	TGTGCCAGCAGCCCCACTACCGGGGGCAATCAGCCCCAGCATTTT
TRBV11-2	TRBD1	TRBJ2-1	-	CASSLQAGGSNEQFF	TGTGCCAGCAGCTTACAGGCAGGGGGCTCAAATGAGCAGTTCTTC
TRBV2	-	TRBJ2-1	once	CASTGLTPYNEQFF	TGTGCCAGCACCGGACTAACCCCCTACAATGAGCAGTTCTTC
TRBV5-1	-	TRBJ1-4	few	CASRNRAANEKLFF	TGCGCCAGCAGAAACAGGGCGGCTAATGAAAAACTGTTTTTT
TRBV11-1	TRBD1	TRBJ1-1	-	CASSLTRTGGNTEAFF	TGTGCCAGCAGCTTAACAAGGACAGGGGGGAACACTGAAGCTTTCTTT
TRBV11-3	-	TRBJ1-2	once	CASSLRAPYGYTF	TGTGCCAGCAGCTTAAGGGCCCCCTATGGCTACACCTTC
TRBV5-1	TRBD2	TRBJ2-3	once	CASSPWTSSDTQYF	TGCGCCAGCAGCCCCTGGACTAGCTCAGATACGCAGTATTTT
TRBV7-9	TRBD1	TRBJ1-2	-	CASSPGGGARGYTF	TGTGCCAGCAGCCCCGGAGGGGGCGCGAGGGGCTACACCTTC
TRBV5-1	TRBD1	TRBJ1-4	few	CASSLAGTVDEKLFF	TGCGCCAGCAGCTTGGCCGGGACAGTCGACGAAAAACTGTTTTTT
TRBV13	-	TRBJ2-3	-	CASSLQGNTQYF	TGTGCCAGCAGCCTCCAGGGCAATACGCAGTATTTT
TRBV19	-	TRBJ1-6	-	CASSIERGALHF	TGTGCCAGTAGTATAGAACGCGGGGCCCTCCACTTT
TRBV10-1	-	TRBJ1-1	-	CASSDSSMNTEAFF	TGCGCCAGCAGTGACAGCTCAATGAACACTGAAGCTTTCTTT
TRBV7-7	TRBD2	TRBJ2-3	-	CASSSGLVPDTQYF	TGTGCTAGCAGCTCGGGACTAGTACCAGATACGCAGTATTTT
TRBV18	TRBD1	TRBJ2-5	-	CASSWGTGVRETQYF	TGTGCCAGCTCATGGGGGACAGGGGTTCGAGAGACCCAGTACTTC
TRBV27	-	TRBJ1-2	-	CASSFGGQPYGYTF	TGTGCCAGCAGCTTCGGGGGTCAGCCTTATGGCTACACCTTC
TRBV12-5	TRBD1	TRBJ1-5	-	CASGLVQRQGYQPQHF	TGTGCTAGTGGTTTGGTACAGCGACAGGGGTATCAGCCCCAGCATTTT
TRBV2	-	TRBJ1-3	-	CASSVLRKGGSGNTIYF	TGTGCCAGCAGTGTACTAAGGAAAGGGGGATCTGGAAACACCATATATTTT
TRBV5-1	TRBD2	TRBJ2-3	once	CASSPKRTSGGDTDTQYF	TGCGCCAGCAGCCCCAAGAGGACTAGCGGGGGCGACACAGATACGCAGTATTTT
TRBV7-6	TRBD2	TRBJ2-1	-	CASSLTEWTSRNEQFF	TGTGCCAGCAGCTTGACCGAATGGACTAGCCGTAATGAGCAGTTCTTC
TRBV21-1	-	TRBJ1-1	medium-sized	CASSKVIRTGFKRTEAFF	TGTGCCAGCAGCAAAGTAATCCGGACCGGGTTTAAAAGAACTGAAGCTTTCTTT
TRBV11-2	-	TRBJ2-3	-	CASSGGDRVDTQYF	TGTGCCAGCAGCGGCGGCGACAGAGTGGATACGCAGTATTTT
TRBV9	-	TRBJ1-1	-	CASSVGAGPNTETFF	TGTGCCAGCAGCGTAGGGGCAGGGCCGAACACTGAAACTTTCTTT
TRBV12-2	-	TRBJ1-3	few	CASRSPSRELSGNTIYF	TGTGCAAGTCGCTCTCCCTCCAGGGAACTCTCTGGAAACACCATATATTTT
TRBV6-6	TRBD1	TRBJ1-2	-	CASSWDRLYGYTF	TGTGCCAGCAGTTGGGACAGGCTCTATGGCTACACCTTC
TRBV5-1	TRBD1	TRBJ1-2	-	CASSLDRGNYGYTF	TGCGCCAGCAGCTTGGACAGGGGAAACTATGGCTACACCTTC
TRBV6-7	-	TRBJ1-5	-	CASHHREAGQPQHF	TGTGCCAGCCATCACAGGGAGGCAGGACAGCCCCAGCATTTT
TRBV27	-	TRBJ2-3	-	CASSWGITGLGTQYF	TGTGCCAGCAGTTGGGGGATTACAGGATTGGGTACGCAGTATTTT
TRBV27	-	TRBJ1-2	-	CASSFSGQLYGYTF	TGTGCCAGCAGTTTTTCCGGACAGCTCTATGGCTACACCTTC
TRBV2	-	TRBJ1-6	-	CASRSTESPLHF	TGTGCCAGCAGATCAACCGAATCACCCCTCCACTTT
TRBV4-2	TRBD1	TRBJ1-2	-	CASSREGASYGYTF	TGTGCCAGCAGCCGAGAGGGGGCTTCATATGGCTACACCTTC
TRBV5-1	TRBD1	TRBJ2-5	-	CASSSGGRETQYF	TGCGCCAGCTCTTCAGGGGGCCGAGAGACCCAGTACTTC
TRBV11-2	-	TRBJ2-3	-	CASSSIRGRREIADTQYF	TGTGCCAGCAGCTCAATCCGGGGGCGGCGGGAGATCGCAGATACGCAGTATTTT
TRBV5-1	-	TRBJ1-3	-	CASSLAGSAGNTIYF	TGCGCCAGCAGCTTGGCGGGGTCCGCGGGAAACACCATATATTTT
TRBV12-5	TRBD2	TRBJ2-1	-	CASGPAPGGGYNEQFF	TGTGCTAGTGGCCCTGCCCCGGGAGGAGGGTACAATGAGCAGTTCTTC
TRBV13	-	TRBJ1-3	-	CASSLDGTIYF	TGTGCCAGCAGCTTAGATGGCACCATATATTTT
TRBV18	TRBD2	TRBJ2-1	-	CASSPPGSGGFGNEQFF	TGTGCCAGCTCACCCCCTGGTAGCGGGGGATTTGGCAATGAGCAGTTCTTC
TRBV27	-	TRBJ1-2	-	CASRVGVEANYGYTF	TGTGCCAGCAGGGTTGGCGTTGAAGCTAACTATGGCTACACCTTC
TRBV6-1	TRBD1	TRBJ1-5	-	CASSLGQGGNQPQHF	TGTGCCAGCAGTCTCGGACAGGGGGGTAATCAGCCCCAGCATTTT
TRBV4-1	-	TRBJ2-2	-	CASSQEYGELFF	TGCGCCAGCAGCCAAGAATACGGGGAGCTGTTTTTT
TRBV7-3	TRBD1	TRBJ2-1	-	CASSLLGQGYNEQFF	TGTGCCAGCAGCTTACTCGGACAGGGCTACAATGAGCAGTTCTTC
TRBV7-9	-	TRBJ2-6	-	CASSLPRTRRANVLTF	TGTGCCAGCAGCTTGCCTAGGACCCGGAGGGCCAACGTCCTGACTTTC
TRBV27	TRBD2	TRBJ2-3	-	CASSLGSLAGSGDTQYF	TGTGCCAGCAGTTTGGGCTCGCTAGCGGGTTCGGGGGATACGCAGTATTTT
TRBV19	-	TRBJ1-2	-	CASSMEVRGWGGYTF	TGTGCCAGTAGTATGGAAGTCAGGGGATGGGGCGGCTACACCTTC
TRBV2	TRBD1	TRBJ2-5	-	CASSRDRVLWETQYF	TGTGCCAGCAGTCGGGACAGGGTGTTATGGGAGACCCAGTACTTC
TRBV30	-	TRBJ2-1	-	CAWRIYNEQFF	TGTGCCTGGCGGATTTACAATGAGCAGTTCTTC
TRBV7-9	-	TRBJ2-3	-	CASGPMSSTDTQYF	TGTGCCAGCGGCCCTATGTCTAGCACAGATACGCAGTATTTT
TRBV7-8	-	TRBJ1-6	-	CASSPQGSYNSPLHF	TGTGCCAGCAGCCCACAGGGCTCCTATAATTCACCCCTCCACTTT
TRBV5-1	-	TRBJ1-2	-	CASSLDLYQNYGYTF	TGCGCCAGCAGCTTGGACCTATATCAAAACTATGGCTACACCTTC